The 17 T cell receptor beta chains below were found in one sample sequenced in a study of blood T cell repertoires in COVID-19. Using immunoSEQ multiplex PCR, the repertoire was profiled, and TCRdb retains in-frame clones only, with some absent. Seen here are about 250,000 clones, about 85% observed once, and the top ten hold under 4%. Sample: peripheral blood. Receptors were obtained from a young man with active or convalescent COVID-19.

The V call is TRBV27, the J call TRBJ1-1; a possible D gene is TRBD1 (6 bases). V was shortened by 3 bases and J by 4 bases, with 12 bases between the two germline ends. The CDR3 sequence is 14 residues long. CDR1 is MNHEY and CDR2 is SMNVEV in the germline V gene (reference sequence). CDR3 nucleotide sequence: TGTGCCAGCAGTTTGGGGGCGTGGGGCACTGAAGCTTTCTTT. The encoded protein is CASSLGAWGTEAFF.

This chain joins TRBV5-1 and TRBJ1-1; 11 bases are a match to TRBD1. Looked up from germline, CDR1 is SGHRS and CDR2 is YFSETQ. The CDR3 has 15 amino acids. J lost 5 bases, V lost 0 bases, and 3 bases had no gene match. CDR3 region: CASSLGGTGGTEAFF. DNA for the CDR3: TGCGCCAGCAGCTTGGGAGGGACAGGGGGAACTGAAGCTTTCTTT.

This chain uses TRBV7-3 with TRBJ2-3; 7 bases fit TRBD2. The CDR3 consists of 16 residues. V lost 2 bases to trimming and J lost 0 bases; unmatched junction nucleotides: 5. Germline V gene sequence: CDR1 SGHTA, CDR2 FQGTGA. The CDR3 loop is CASSLGDYTSTDTQYF. In nucleotides, the CDR3 is TGTGCCAGCAGCTTAGGGGACTATACTAGCACAGATACGCAGTATTTT.

The J gene is TRBJ1-1, the V gene TRBV14, with unresolved D. CDR3 size: 13 residues. V gave up 1 base and J gave up 1 base, with 4 bases separating them. Germline V gene data show CDR1 as SGHDN and CDR2 as FVKESK. The CDR3 spells CASSQVQNTEAFF. CDR3 coding DNA: TGTGCCAGCAGCCAAGTCCAGAACACTGAAGCTTTCTTT.

As DNA, the CDR3 is TGTGCCAGCAGCGTAGCGGGGTACAATGAGCAGTTCTTC. This encodes CASSVAGYNEQFF. V is TRBV9 and J is TRBJ2-1; D possibly corresponds to TRBD2 (5 bases). Germline-derived CDR1 and CDR2 are SGDLS and YYNGEE. The CDR3 runs to 13 residues. Deletions cut 0 bases from V and 4 bases from J, with 5 bases between.

This clone has just one count. The gene calls are TRBV19 and TRBJ2-1; the D gene is possibly TRBD2 (6 bases). Between the trimmed V and J ends, which lost 6 bases and 8 bases, there was a span of 17 bases. Germline values: CDR1 LNHDA, CDR2 SQIVND (reference sequence). There are 14 residues in the CDR3. In DNA form, the CDR3 reads TGTGCCAGTAGCCCGGGACTCCGTTTGGATGAGCAGTTCTTC. It specifies CASSPGLRLDEQFF.

V gene TRBV12-3 or TRBV12-4 combines with J gene TRBJ1-2, with D perhaps TRBD1 (5 bases). Trimming stripped 10 bases from V and 4 bases from J, with 16 bases between. The CDR3 contains 13 residues. In DNA, the CDR3 is TGTGCCACCCACCGGGAGGGGATCTATGGCTACACCTTC. Encoded protein: CATHREGIYGYTF.

This clone appeared a single time. This sequence joins TRBV10-3 and TRBJ1-3; possibly TRBD1 for D (5 bases). The CDR3 runs 15 residues. V shed 3 bases and J shed 0 bases, with 9 bases lying between them. The germline V gene encodes CDR1 ENHRY and CDR2 SYGVKD. The CDR3 reads CAISDPTVSGNTIYF. CDR3 DNA sequence: TGTGCCATCAGTGACCCGACAGTCTCTGGAAACACCATATATTTT.

This chain uses TRBV20-1 with TRBJ2-7; TRBD2 aligns across 7 bases. J was trimmed by 3 bases and V by 3 bases; bases with no gene match: 11. This CDR3 region has 15 residues. The germline gives CDR1 DFQATT, CDR2 SNEGSKA (reference sequence). The CDR3 loop is CSASDLRAGIYEQYF. CDR3 in DNA: TGCAGTGCTAGTGACTTGCGAGCGGGGATCTACGAGCAGTACTTC.

The chain uses TRBV6-1 and TRBJ2-3; 8 bases are a match to TRBD2. The CDR3 contains 15 residues. Germline values: CDR1 MNHNS, CDR2 SASEGT. V lost 7 bases, J lost 1 base, and 7 bases stayed unmatched. CDR3: CASTGGRGGTDTQYF. The CDR3 DNA is TGTGCCAGCACTGGCGGGCGGGGGGGCACAGATACGCAGTATTTT.

This clone showed up just once. The CDR3 DNA reads TGTGCCAGCAGCTCCGACAGGGGCTATGGCTACACCTTC. Translating it yields CASSSDRGYGYTF. The chain uses TRBV5-6 and TRBJ1-2; 8 bases are a match to TRBD1. The germline V gene has CDR1 SGHDT and CDR2 YYEEEE. The CDR3 length is 13 residues. J gave up 4 bases and V 3 bases, and 2 bases lay outside the gene matches.

This chain uses TRBV19 with TRBJ1-1; 9 bases match TRBD1. Germline V gene sequence: CDR1 LNHDA, CDR2 SQIVND (reference sequence). The V gene end was trimmed by 8 bases and the J gene end by 3 bases; junction bases not matched to a gene: 10. This CDR3 is built from 15 residues. The CDR3 DNA sequence: TGTGCCAGTCAGAGAGGGACAGGGAAACACACTGAAGCTTTCTTT. Translation gives CASQRGTGKHTEAFF. The full variable domain, rest sourced from reference TRBV19 and TRBJ1-1, is DGGITQSPKYLFRKEGQNVTLSCEQNLNHDAMYWYRQDPGQGLRLIYYSQIVNDFQKGDIAEGYSVSREKKESFPLTVTSAQKNPTAFYLCASQRGTGKHTEAFFGQGTRLTVV.

This chain joins TRBV7-9 and TRBJ1-4; TRBD1 is a possible D gene (5 bases). The CDR3 length is 14 residues. V was clipped by 5 bases and J by 4 bases, with 11 bases between them. CDR1 SEHNR and CDR2 FQNEAQ come from the germline V gene (reference sequence). The CDR3 protein is CASSPGGGNEKLFF. The CDR3 bases are TGTGCCAGCAGCCCCGGGGGGGGTAATGAAAAACTGTTTTTT.

The chain combines TRBV15 with TRBJ1-5; D call uncertain. The CDR3 has 12 residues. The V gene's germline CDR1 is LNHNV and CDR2 YYDKDF (reference sequence). V gave up 6 bases and J gave up 9 bases, with 12 bases separating them. The CDR3 DNA reads TGTGCCACCAGTACAGACCAATCGCCCCAGCATTTT. Translation gives CATSTDQSPQHF.

The J gene is TRBJ2-7, the V gene TRBV6-2 or TRBV6-3; TRBD2 matches at 7 bases. This CDR3 has 16 residues. The germline V gene encodes CDR1 MNHEY and CDR2 SVGEGT. The junction had 9 bases not matched to a gene; V was cut back by 1 base and J by 3 bases. The CDR3 bases are TGTGCCAGCAGTTACTTTGAGCGGGACCCTTTCTACGAGCAGTACTTC. Translating gives CASSYFERDPFYEQYF.

The chain recombines TRBV7-8 with TRBJ1-4, with 9 bases aligning to TRBD1. This CDR3 has 11 residues. Germline V gene lookup returns CDR1 SGHVS and CDR2 FQNEAQ. Trimming at V came to 6 bases and at J to 12 bases, leaving 2 bases not matched to a gene. This chain's CDR3 is CASRGQGQLFF. CDR3 sequence (DNA): TGTGCCAGCAGGGGACAGGGACAACTGTTTTTT.

J is TRBJ1-1 and V is TRBV5-4; D is undetermined. Trimming cost V 4 bases and J 0 bases, with 7 bases left between them. CDR3 size: 13 residues. Per the germline V gene, CDR1 is SGHNT and CDR2 is YYREEE (reference sequence). The CDR3 coding sequence is TGTGCCAGCAGCCCTGACATGAACACTGAAGCTTTCTTT. This sequence encodes CASSPDMNTEAFF.